This T cell receptor beta chain stems from a study of control samples from healthy donors and cancer patients. Sequenced by immunoSEQ multiplex PCR; TCRdb stores in-frame clones only, minus some. The table has tens of thousands of clones, approximately 82% seen once. Germline V lookup: CDR1 SGHTA, CDR2 FQGNSA. This CDR3 region has 12 residues. V lost 4 bases to trimming and J lost 10 bases, with 14 bases between them. The source material was blood. The chain combines TRBV7-2 with TRBJ2-7, with unresolved D. The receptor comes from a woman aged 55-75 years in good health. CDR3: CASSSWNEPQYF. The CDR3, as DNA: TGTGCCAGCAGCTCTTGGAACGAGCCCCAGTACTTC.